Listed here are 2 T cell receptor beta chains from one sample, sequenced in a study of cytomegalovirus exposure and HLA in healthy donors (dated by TCRdb to about 2017). Libraries came from the immunoSEQ multiplex PCR assay. For the multiplex PCR, a mixture combining 60 forward primers for TCR Vbeta segments and 13 reverse primers for TCR Jbeta segments was used. TCRdb obtained this table from immuneACCESS and retained in-frame rearrangements with V and J assigned. These tables miss some clones; where compared with another copy, unresolved V genes account for less than half of the shortfall, and the remainder is unexplained. The sample profile shows under 150,000 clones; roughly 80% of them were found once. Around 10% of the sample rests with the top ten. Sample: PBMCs. The source of these receptors is a male donor in good health and CMV-seropositive.

J is TRBJ1-1 and V is TRBV4-2, with D possibly TRBD1 on 6 matching bases. V was clipped by 2 bases and J by 3 bases, with 13 bases between them. Germline loops: CDR1 LGHNA, CDR2 YNFKEQ. The CDR3 totals 15 residues. The CDR3 coding sequence is TGTGCCAGCAGCCAACCCCTACAGGGATACACTGAAGCTTTCTTT. Residues: CASSQPLQGYTEAFF.

V is TRBV9 and J is TRBJ1-5; D may be TRBD1 (5 bases). Between the trimmed V and J ends, which lost 3 bases and 3 bases, there was a span of 13 bases. Germline values: CDR1 SGDLS, CDR2 YYNGEE. This CDR3 spans 15 amino acids. The CDR3 is CASSAAGGINQPQHF. The DNA of the CDR3 is TGTGCCAGCAGCGCCGCTGGGGGGATCAATCAGCCCCAGCATTTT.